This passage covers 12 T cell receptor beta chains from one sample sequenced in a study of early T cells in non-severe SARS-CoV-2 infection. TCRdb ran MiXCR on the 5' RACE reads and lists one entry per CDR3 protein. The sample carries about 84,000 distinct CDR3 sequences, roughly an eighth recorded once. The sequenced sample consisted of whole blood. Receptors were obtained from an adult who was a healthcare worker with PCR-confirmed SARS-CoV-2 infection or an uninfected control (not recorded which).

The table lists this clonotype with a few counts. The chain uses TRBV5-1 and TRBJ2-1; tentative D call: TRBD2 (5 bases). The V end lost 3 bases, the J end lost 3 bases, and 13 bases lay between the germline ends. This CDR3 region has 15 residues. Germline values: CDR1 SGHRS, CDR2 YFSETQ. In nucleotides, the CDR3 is TGCGCCAGCAGCTCGGAGATGGGAGTCTACAATGAGCAGTTCTTC. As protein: CASSSEMGVYNEQFF.

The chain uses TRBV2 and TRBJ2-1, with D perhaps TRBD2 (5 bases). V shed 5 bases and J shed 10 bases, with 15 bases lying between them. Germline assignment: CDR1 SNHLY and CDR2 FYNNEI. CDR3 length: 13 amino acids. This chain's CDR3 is CASSPGQRWEQFF. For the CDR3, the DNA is TGTGCCAGCAGTCCGGGCCAGCGGTGGGAGCAGTTCTTC.

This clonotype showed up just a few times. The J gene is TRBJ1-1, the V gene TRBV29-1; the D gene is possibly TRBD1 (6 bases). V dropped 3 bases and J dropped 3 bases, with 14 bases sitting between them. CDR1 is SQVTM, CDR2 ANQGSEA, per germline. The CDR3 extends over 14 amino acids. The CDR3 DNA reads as TGCAGCGTTGAGGCAGGGGCTACGTACACTGAAGCTTTCTTT. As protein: CSVEAGATYTEAFF.

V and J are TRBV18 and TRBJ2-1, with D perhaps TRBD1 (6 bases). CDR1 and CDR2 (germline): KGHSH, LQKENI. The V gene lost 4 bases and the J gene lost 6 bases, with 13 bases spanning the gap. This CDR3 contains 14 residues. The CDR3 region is CASSRNPGANEQFF. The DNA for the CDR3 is TGTGCCAGCTCACGCAACCCAGGGGCCAATGAGCAGTTCTTC.

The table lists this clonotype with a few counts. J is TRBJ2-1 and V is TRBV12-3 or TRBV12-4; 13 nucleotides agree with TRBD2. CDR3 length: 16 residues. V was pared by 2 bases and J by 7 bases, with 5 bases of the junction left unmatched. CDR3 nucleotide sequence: TGTGCCAGCAGTTTATTGACTAGCGGGGGGTGGAATGAGCAGTTCTTC. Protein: CASSLLTSGGWNEQFF.

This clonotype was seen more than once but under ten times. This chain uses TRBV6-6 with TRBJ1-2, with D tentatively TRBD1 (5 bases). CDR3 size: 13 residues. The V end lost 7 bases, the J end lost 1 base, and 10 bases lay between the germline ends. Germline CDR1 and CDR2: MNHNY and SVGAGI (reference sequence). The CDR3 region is CASIWGFNYGYTF. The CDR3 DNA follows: TGTGCCAGCATATGGGGCTTTAACTATGGCTACACCTTC.

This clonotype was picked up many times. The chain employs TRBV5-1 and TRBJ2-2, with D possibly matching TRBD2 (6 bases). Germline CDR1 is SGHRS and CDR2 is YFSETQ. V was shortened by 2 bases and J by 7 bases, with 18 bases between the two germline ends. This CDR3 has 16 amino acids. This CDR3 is CASSFGQSTGVGELFF. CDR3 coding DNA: TGCGCCAGCAGCTTTGGGCAGTCGACGGGGGTCGGGGAGCTGTTTTTT.

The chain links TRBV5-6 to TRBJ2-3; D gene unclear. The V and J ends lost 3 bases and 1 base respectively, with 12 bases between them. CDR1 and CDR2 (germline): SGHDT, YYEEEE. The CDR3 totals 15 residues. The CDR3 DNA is TGTGCCAGCAGCTATACTAATTGGGGCACAGATACGCAGTATTTT. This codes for CASSYTNWGTDTQYF.

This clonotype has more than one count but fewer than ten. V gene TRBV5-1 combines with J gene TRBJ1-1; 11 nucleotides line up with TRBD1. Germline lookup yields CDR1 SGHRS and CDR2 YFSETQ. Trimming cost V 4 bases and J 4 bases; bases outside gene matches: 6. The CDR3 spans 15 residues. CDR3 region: CASSPAGTGGTEAFF. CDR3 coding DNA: TGCGCCAGCAGCCCGGCCGGGACAGGGGGCACTGAAGCTTTCTTT.

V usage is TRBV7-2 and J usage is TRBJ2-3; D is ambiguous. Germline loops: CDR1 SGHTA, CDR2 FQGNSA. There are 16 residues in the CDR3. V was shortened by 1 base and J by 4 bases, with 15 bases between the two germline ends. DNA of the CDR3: TGTGCCAGCAGCTTAGGCCTCCTCGGTCGAGCAGATACGCAGTATTTT. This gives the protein CASSLGLLGRADTQYF.

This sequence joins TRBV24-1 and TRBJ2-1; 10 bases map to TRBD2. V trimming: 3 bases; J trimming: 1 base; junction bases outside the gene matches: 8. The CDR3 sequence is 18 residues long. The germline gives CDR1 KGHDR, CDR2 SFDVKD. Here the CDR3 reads CATSDNTVSGRSYNEQFF. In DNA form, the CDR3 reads TGTGCCACCAGTGATAATACCGTTAGCGGGAGGTCCTACAATGAGCAGTTCTTC.

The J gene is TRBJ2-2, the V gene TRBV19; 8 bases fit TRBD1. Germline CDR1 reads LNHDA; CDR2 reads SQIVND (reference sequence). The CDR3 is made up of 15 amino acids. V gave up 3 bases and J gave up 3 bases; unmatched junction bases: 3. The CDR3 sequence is CASSMTDRDTGELFF. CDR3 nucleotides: TGTGCCAGTAGTATGACGGACAGGGACACCGGGGAGCTGTTTTTT.